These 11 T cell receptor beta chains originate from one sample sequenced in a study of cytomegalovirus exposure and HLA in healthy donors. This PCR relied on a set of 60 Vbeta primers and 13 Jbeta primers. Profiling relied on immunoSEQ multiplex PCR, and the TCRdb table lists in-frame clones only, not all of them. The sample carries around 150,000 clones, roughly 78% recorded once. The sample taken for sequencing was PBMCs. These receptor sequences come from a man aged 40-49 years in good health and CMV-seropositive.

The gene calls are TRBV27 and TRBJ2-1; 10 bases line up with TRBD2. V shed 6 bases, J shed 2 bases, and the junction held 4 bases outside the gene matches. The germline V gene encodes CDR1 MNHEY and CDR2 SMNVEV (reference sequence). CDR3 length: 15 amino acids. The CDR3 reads CASRSGRVPYNEQFF. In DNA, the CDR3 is TGTGCCAGCAGGAGCGGGAGGGTCCCCTACAATGAGCAGTTCTTC.

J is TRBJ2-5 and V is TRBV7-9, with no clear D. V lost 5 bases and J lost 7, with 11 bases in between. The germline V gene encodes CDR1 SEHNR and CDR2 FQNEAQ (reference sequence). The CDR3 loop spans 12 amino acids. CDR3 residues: CASSLSGPTQYF. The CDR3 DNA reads TGTGCCAGCAGCCTTTCTGGGCCGACCCAGTACTTC.

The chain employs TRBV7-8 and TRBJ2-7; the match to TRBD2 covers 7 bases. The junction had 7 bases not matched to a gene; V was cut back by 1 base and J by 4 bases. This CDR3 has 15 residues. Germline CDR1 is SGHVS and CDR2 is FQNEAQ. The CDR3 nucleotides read TGTGCCAGCAGCTTAGGCGGGAGAGATTTTTACGAGCAGTACTTC. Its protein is CASSLGGRDFYEQYF. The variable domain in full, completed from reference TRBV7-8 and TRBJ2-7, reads GAGVSQSPRYKVAKRGQDVALRCDPISGHVSLFWYQQALGQGPEFLTYFQNEAQLDKSGLPSDRFFAERPEGSVSTLKIQRTQQEDSAVYLCASSLGGRDFYEQYFGPGTRLTVT.

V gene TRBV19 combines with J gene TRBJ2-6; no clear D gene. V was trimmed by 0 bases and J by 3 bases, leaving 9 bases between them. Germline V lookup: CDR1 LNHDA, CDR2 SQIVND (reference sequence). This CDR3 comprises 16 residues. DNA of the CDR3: TGTGCCAGTAGTATAGAGGTCCGGTTTGGGGCCAACGTCCTGACTTTC. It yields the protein CASSIEVRFGANVLTF.

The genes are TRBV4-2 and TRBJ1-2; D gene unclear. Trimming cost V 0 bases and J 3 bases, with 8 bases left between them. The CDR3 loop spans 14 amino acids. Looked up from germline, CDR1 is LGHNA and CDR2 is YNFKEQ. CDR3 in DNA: TGTGCCAGCAGCCAAGATCGGGGTCACTATGGCTACACCTTC. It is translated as CASSQDRGHYGYTF.

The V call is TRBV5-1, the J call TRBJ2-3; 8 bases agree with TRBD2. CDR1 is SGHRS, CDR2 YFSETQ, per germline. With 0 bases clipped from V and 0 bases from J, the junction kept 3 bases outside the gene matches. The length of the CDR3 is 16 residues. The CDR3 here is CASSLAASGSTDTQYF. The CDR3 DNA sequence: TGCGCCAGCAGCTTGGCGGCTAGCGGGAGCACAGATACGCAGTATTTT.

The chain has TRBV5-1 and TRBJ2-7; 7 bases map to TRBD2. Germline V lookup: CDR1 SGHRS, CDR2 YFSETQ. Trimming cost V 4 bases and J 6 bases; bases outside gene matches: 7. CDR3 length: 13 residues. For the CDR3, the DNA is TGCGCCAGCAGCCAAGGACTAGTGTCCGAGCAGTACTTC. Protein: CASSQGLVSEQYF. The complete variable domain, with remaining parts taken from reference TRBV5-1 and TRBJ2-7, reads KAGVTQTPRYLIKTRGQQVTLSCSPISGHRSVSWYQQTPGQGLQFLFEYFSETQRNKGNFPGRFSGRQFSNSRSEMNVSTLELGDSALYLCASSQGLVSEQYFGPGTRLTVT.

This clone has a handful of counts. The chain's CDR3 is CASSSLGGWGIEQYF. The CDR3 DNA reads as TGTGCCAGCAGTTCGCTTGGGGGGTGGGGAATCGAGCAGTACTTC. The gene calls are TRBV28 and TRBJ2-7; possibly TRBD2 for D (6 bases). This CDR3 region has 15 residues. The ends were cut back, 4 bases at V and 6 bases at J, with 19 bases in the middle. The V gene's germline CDR1 is MDHEN and CDR2 SYDVKM.

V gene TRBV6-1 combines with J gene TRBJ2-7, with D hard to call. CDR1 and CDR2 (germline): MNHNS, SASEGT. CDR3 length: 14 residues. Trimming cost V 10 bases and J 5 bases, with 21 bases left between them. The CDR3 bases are TGTGCCACCAGGAAAGAGCCTTCGTCACACGAGCAGTACTTC. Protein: CATRKEPSSHEQYF.

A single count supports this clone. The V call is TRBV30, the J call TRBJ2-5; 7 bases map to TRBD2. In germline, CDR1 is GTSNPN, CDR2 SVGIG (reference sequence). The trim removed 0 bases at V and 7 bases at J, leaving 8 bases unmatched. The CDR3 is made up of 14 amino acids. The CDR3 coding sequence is TGTGCCTGGAGTGTGAAGACTCAGCGGGGGACCCAGTACTTC. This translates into CAWSVKTQRGTQYF.

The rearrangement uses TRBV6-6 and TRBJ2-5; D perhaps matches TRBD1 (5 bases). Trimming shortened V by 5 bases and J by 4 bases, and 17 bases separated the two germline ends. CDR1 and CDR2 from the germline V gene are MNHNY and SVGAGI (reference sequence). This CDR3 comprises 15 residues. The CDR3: CASSNIGAIGETQYF. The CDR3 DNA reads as TGTGCCAGCAGTAACATAGGGGCCATCGGAGAGACCCAGTACTTC.